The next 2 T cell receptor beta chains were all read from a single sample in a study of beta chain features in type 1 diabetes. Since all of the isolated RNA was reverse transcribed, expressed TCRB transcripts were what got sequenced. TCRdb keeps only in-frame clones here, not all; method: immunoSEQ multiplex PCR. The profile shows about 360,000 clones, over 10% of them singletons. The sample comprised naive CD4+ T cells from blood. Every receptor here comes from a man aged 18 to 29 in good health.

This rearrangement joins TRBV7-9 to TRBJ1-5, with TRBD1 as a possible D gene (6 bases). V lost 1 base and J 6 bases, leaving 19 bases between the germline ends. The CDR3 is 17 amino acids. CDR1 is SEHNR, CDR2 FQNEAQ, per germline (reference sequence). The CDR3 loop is CASSLVWDTERSQPQHF. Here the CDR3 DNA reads TGTGCCAGCAGCTTAGTATGGGACACCGAAAGGAGTCAGCCCCAGCATTTT. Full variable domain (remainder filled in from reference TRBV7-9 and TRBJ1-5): DTGVSQNPRHKITKRGQNVTFRCDPISEHNRLYWYRQTLGQGPEFLTYFQNEAQLEKSRLLSDRFSAERPKGSFSTLEIQRTEQGDSAMYLCASSLVWDTERSQPQHFGDGTRLSIL.

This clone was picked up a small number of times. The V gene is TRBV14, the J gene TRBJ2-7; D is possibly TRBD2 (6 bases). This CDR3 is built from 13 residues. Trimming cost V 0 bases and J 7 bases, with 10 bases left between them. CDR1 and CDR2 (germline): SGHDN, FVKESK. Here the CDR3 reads CASSQDRAGEQYF. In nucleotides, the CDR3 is TGTGCCAGCAGCCAAGATAGGGCGGGGGAGCAGTACTTC.